This TCR beta chain was sequenced in a study of blood T cell repertoires in COVID-19. As for the study in general: The study drew acute and convalescent COVID-19 samples from the United States, Italy and Spain. Nucleic acid was either cDNA or gDNA, and it came from T cells, B-cell-depleted T cells, or PBMCs.

The CDR3 covers 15 residues. V lost 3 bases to trimming and J lost 0 bases; unmatched junction nucleotides: 4. The germline V gene encodes CDR1 SGHNT and CDR2 YYREEE (reference sequence). In the original analysis: Amplified reference gene primers provided the basis for estimating nucleated cell counts. The table came from immunoSEQ multiplex PCR; TCRdb's copy has only in-frame clones and leaves some out. Clone size and V and J calls were adopted from that table, with D and trimming inferred from the DNA. Counted here are 150,000 or so clones, 85% occurring once; the ten biggest clones make up about 3.3%.

The chain couples TRBV5-4 to TRBJ1-1; 8 nucleotides agree with TRBD1. The source is a human donor with acute or convalescent COVID-19. The donor label of this sample is uncertain. Input material: peripheral blood. CDR3 protein: CASSYRQGLNTEAFF. Here the CDR3 DNA reads TGTGCCAGCAGCTACCGACAGGGGTTGAACACTGAAGCTTTCTTT.